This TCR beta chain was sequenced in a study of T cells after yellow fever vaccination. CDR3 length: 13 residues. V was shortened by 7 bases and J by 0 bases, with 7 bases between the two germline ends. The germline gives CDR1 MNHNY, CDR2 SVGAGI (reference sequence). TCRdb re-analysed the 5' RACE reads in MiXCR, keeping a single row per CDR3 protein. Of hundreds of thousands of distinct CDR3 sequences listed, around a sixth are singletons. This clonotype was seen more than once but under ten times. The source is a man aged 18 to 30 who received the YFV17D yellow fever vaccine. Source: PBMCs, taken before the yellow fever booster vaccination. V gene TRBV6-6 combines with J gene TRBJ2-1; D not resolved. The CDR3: CASKQTSYNEQFF. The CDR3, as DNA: TGTGCCAGCAAACAGACCTCCTACAATGAGCAGTTCTTC.